This T cell receptor (beta chain) was sequenced during a study of neurological immune-mediated disorders. Overall study findings and caveats: Private repertoires in all groups were suggested by the absence of shared CDR3 amino acid sequences among expanded clones across subjects. HTLV-1-associated myelopathy led in TCR clonal expansion, while multiple sclerosis ranked lowest, below healthy controls.

Germline assignment: CDR1 SNHLY and CDR2 FYNNEI. CDR3 size: 13 residues. V was trimmed by 4 bases and J by 0 bases, leaving 6 bases between them. Worth noting for this clonotype: Its cognate antigen is unknown.

The authors produced cDNA by 5'RACE using 10-nucleotide random UMIs. Using its own MiXCR run on the 5' RACE reads, TCRdb lists one record per CDR3 protein. The repertoire consists of under 35,000 distinct CDR3 sequences, with roughly 25% occurring once and the leading ten covering 25% to 30%. The material sequenced was CD4+ T cells from blood. The clonotype originates from a middle-aged man with HTLV-1-associated myelopathy (HAM/TSP). V and J are TRBV2 and TRBJ1-1; D gene uncertain. CDR3 bases: TGTGCCAGCAGTGTTTTAGTGAACACTGAAGCTTTCTTT. This translates into CASSVLVNTEAFF.